The 24 T cell receptor beta chains listed next were all sequenced from one sample in a study of T cells in Graves' hyperthyroidism and ophthalmopathy. What was amplified from RNA transcripts were TCR beta CDR3 regions. During a first-round RT-PCR of the TCR CDR3, the HTBI primer set was used. Via MiXCR, TCRdb re-called the multiplex PCR reads, giving one row per CDR3 protein. The sample has over 400,000 distinct CDR3 sequences; around a fifth are singletons. Sample: blood. Source of these receptors: a woman between 70 and 85 years old with Graves' ophthalmopathy.

This clonotype was seen a few times. The rearrangement joins TRBV6-5 to TRBJ1-2, with D hard to call. Trimming removed 0 bases at V and 8 bases at J, with 10 bases between. Per germline, CDR1 MNHEY and CDR2 SVGAGI. The CDR3 extends over 13 amino acids. DNA of the CDR3: TGTGCCAGCAGTTACTCGACCGTCCGGGGCTACACCTTC. This codes for CASSYSTVRGYTF.

The chain uses TRBV5-1 and TRBJ2-7; 7 bases are a match to TRBD1. There are 14 residues in the CDR3. Germline V gene lookup returns CDR1 SGHRS and CDR2 YFSETQ. J lost 8 bases, V lost 0 bases, and 8 bases had no gene match. The CDR3 coding sequence is TGCGCCAGCAGCTTGGCGGGGACAGAAGGTCAGCAGTACTTC. It translates to CASSLAGTEGQQYF.

This clonotype was seen only a few times. This chain uses TRBV18 with TRBJ1-5; possibly TRBD1 for D (6 bases). Germline V gene sequence: CDR1 KGHSH, CDR2 LQKENI. V was trimmed by 6 bases and J by 4 bases, leaving 13 bases between them. The CDR3 extends over 14 amino acids. CDR3 sequence (DNA): TGTGCCAGCTCCCCCTGGGGACAAAATCAGCCCCAGCATTTT. Its protein is CASSPWGQNQPQHF.

The rearrangement joins TRBV3-1 to TRBJ1-1, with unresolved D. There are 15 residues in the CDR3. The germline V and J ends were trimmed by 0 bases and 0 bases, with 8 bases remaining between them. In germline, CDR1 is LGHDT, CDR2 YNNKEL (reference sequence). The CDR3 DNA reads as TGTGCCAGCAGCCAAGATATCGGGGTGAACACTGAAGCTTTCTTT. Its protein is CASSQDIGVNTEAFF.

This clonotype was detected a few times. The chain is built from TRBV2 and TRBJ1-5; D remains unclear. Germline V gene sequence: CDR1 SNHLY, CDR2 FYNNEI. Trimming pared 3 bases from V and 0 bases from J, leaving 9 bases between. The CDR3 contains 15 residues. The CDR3, as DNA: TGTGCCAGCAGTGATTTCGGTTATAGCAATCAGCCCCAGCATTTT. Protein: CASSDFGYSNQPQHF.

About this clonotype itself: A read error is possible here, since a much larger clone lies one base away. This rearrangement joins TRBV2 to TRBJ2-5; 7 bases align to TRBD2. V lost 8 bases to trimming and J lost 4 bases; unmatched junction nucleotides: 7. Germline CDR1 reads SNHLY; CDR2 reads FYNNEI. CDR3 size: 13 residues. CDR3: CASCLVAGETQYF. In DNA, the CDR3 is TGTGCCAGCTGCTTAGTAGCGGGAGAGACCCAGTACTTC.

This clonotype occurred many times. The chain employs TRBV2 and TRBJ2-1; perhaps TRBD2 as D (5 bases). The germline CDR1 and CDR2 sequences are SNHLY and FYNNEI. V gave up 1 base and J gave up 2 bases, with 9 bases separating them. The CDR3 extends over 15 amino acids. Here the CDR3 DNA reads TGTGCCAGCAGTGAAGAAGCGGAACCCTACAATGAGCAGTTCTTC. It encodes CASSEEAEPYNEQFF.

J is TRBJ1-2 and V is TRBV6-1, with 8 nucleotides matching TRBD1. The CDR3 totals 14 residues. Germline CDR1 and CDR2: MNHNS and SASEGT. Trimming removed 5 bases from V and 5 bases from J; junction bases left unmatched: 7. CDR3 amino acids: CASSLDRGKYGYTF. The DNA of the CDR3 is TGTGCCAGCAGTCTAGACAGGGGAAAGTATGGCTACACCTTC.

The V and J genes are TRBV9 and TRBJ1-1; D unclear. Germline V CDR1 and CDR2: SGDLS, YYNGEE. The CDR3 length is 14 residues. With 1 base removed from V and 3 bases from J, the gap between germline ends came to 10 bases. In nucleotides, the CDR3 is TGTGCCAGCAGCGTACGGGGAGAGCACACTGAAGCTTTCTTT. This sequence encodes CASSVRGEHTEAFF.

CDR3 in amino acids: CSGQASTYEQYF. The CDR3 DNA reads as TGCAGTGGACAGGCATCCACCTACGAGCAGTACTTC. The chain joins TRBV20-1 to TRBJ2-7; D may be TRBD1 (6 bases). Germline loops: CDR1 DFQATT, CDR2 SNEGSKA (reference sequence). V was shortened by 7 bases and J by 2 bases, with 12 bases between the two germline ends. The CDR3 sequence is 12 residues long.

At least ten counts were recorded for this clonotype. The V gene is TRBV11-2, the J gene TRBJ2-7, with a tentative D call TRBD2 (5 bases). The CDR3 contains 15 residues. V shed 1 base and J shed 7 bases, with 17 bases lying between them. Germline V CDR1 and CDR2: SGHAT, FQNNGV. CDR3 region: CASSLAFSGSREQYF. Here the CDR3 DNA reads TGTGCCAGCAGCTTAGCTTTTTCGGGATCGCGGGAGCAGTACTTC.

The chain is built from TRBV4-1 and TRBJ2-3, with D perhaps matching TRBD1 or TRBD2 (5 bases each). The V gene lost 7 bases and the J gene lost 0 bases, with 17 bases spanning the gap. The CDR3 loop spans 16 amino acids. The germline gives CDR1 MGHRA, CDR2 YSYEKL. The CDR3 region is CASTEGFRFSTDTQYF. The CDR3 region has the DNA TGCGCCAGCACCGAGGGGTTTCGTTTCAGCACAGATACGCAGTATTTT.

This clonotype appeared many times. V is TRBV12-5 and J is TRBJ2-6, with D perhaps assigned TRBD1 or TRBD2 (6 bases each). Trimming shortened V by 6 bases and J by 2 bases, and 14 bases separated the two germline ends. The CDR3 has 16 residues. Germline-derived CDR1 and CDR2 are LGHNT and FRNRAP. CDR3 in amino acids: CASGYNGGPGANVLTF. The CDR3 DNA follows: TGTGCTAGTGGCTACAACGGGGGCCCTGGGGCCAACGTCCTGACTTTC.

The count of this clonotype is one. The J gene is TRBJ2-5, the V gene TRBV20-1; D possibly corresponds to TRBD2 (6 bases). CDR3 length equals 17 residues. V shed 3 bases and J shed 0 bases, with 20 bases lying between them. The germline gives CDR1 DFQATT, CDR2 SNEGSKA (reference sequence). As DNA, the CDR3 is TGCAGTGCTAGTATGTGGAGGACTATTAGGGACCAAGAGACCCAGTACTTC. Translation gives CSASMWRTIRDQETQYF.

The rearrangement uses TRBV3-1 and TRBJ2-1, with 8 bases matching TRBD1. This CDR3 spans 16 amino acids. Germline CDR1 reads LGHDT; CDR2 reads YNNKEL (reference sequence). V lost 4 bases and J lost 3; bases outside the gene matches: 8. The CDR3 nucleotides read TGTGCCAGCAGCCTAGCAGGGGGCCTAATCTACAATGAGCAGTTCTTC. This encodes CASSLAGGLIYNEQFF.

Ten or more counts support this clonotype. The chain is built from TRBV27 and TRBJ2-1, with D possibly TRBD2 on 8 matching bases. Germline V gene sequence: CDR1 MNHEY, CDR2 SMNVEV (reference sequence). This CDR3 contains 15 residues. V shed 5 bases and J shed 4 bases, with 15 bases lying between them. The CDR3, as DNA: TGTGCCAGCAGTCGGGAGGGGGCGGGATACAATGAGCAGTTCTTC. Translating it yields CASSREGAGYNEQFF.

This clonotype was detected only a few times. The chain is built from TRBV7-8 and TRBJ2-1, with 10 bases identical to TRBD2. This CDR3 has 18 amino acids. The germline V gene encodes CDR1 SGHVS and CDR2 FQNEAQ. Trimming cost V 1 base and J 6 bases; bases outside gene matches: 12. The CDR3 region has the DNA TGTGCCAGCAGCTTAGGTTTACTAGCGGGACAAGAGCGCAATGAGCAGTTCTTC. The encoded protein is CASSLGLLAGQERNEQFF.

With respect to this clonotype: This sequence may be a read error, since a much larger clone differs from it by one base. The J gene is TRBJ1-1, the V gene TRBV6-5; D may be TRBD1 (5 bases). The V end lost 4 bases, the J end lost 9 bases, and 27 bases lay between the germline ends. Germline CDR1 reads MNHEY; CDR2 reads SVGAGI. The CDR3 spans 17 residues. DNA of the CDR3: TGTGCCAGCAGTTCCAACCCCGGGATTCAGGAGGGGACTAAAGCTTTCTTT. This encodes CASSSNPGIQEGTKAFF.

The rearrangement joins TRBV5-4 to TRBJ2-1; 11 bases map to TRBD2. Germline CDR1 SGHNT, CDR2 YYREEE (reference sequence). The V and J ends lost 5 bases and 1 base, in that order; junction bases with no gene match: 8. The CDR3 spans 17 residues. CDR3 sequence (DNA): TGTGCCAGCAGAAGGACTAGCGGGTGGTCTTCCTACAATGAGCAGTTCTTC. It yields the protein CASRRTSGWSSYNEQFF.

This chain joins TRBV30 and TRBJ2-7; D gene uncertain. Germline CDR1 reads GTSNPN; CDR2 reads SVGIG (reference sequence). CDR3 size: 14 residues. Trimming stripped 0 bases from V and 6 bases from J, with 15 bases between. The CDR3 loop reads CAWSVRAFSSEQYF. CDR3 DNA sequence: TGTGCCTGGAGTGTACGAGCGTTTTCTTCCGAGCAGTACTTC.

The chain links TRBV5-1 to TRBJ2-3; D is possibly TRBD2 (5 bases). Trimming cost V 2 bases and J 0 bases, with 7 bases left between them. The CDR3 is 14 amino acids. The germline gives CDR1 SGHRS, CDR2 YFSETQ. This chain's CDR3 is CASSLLVSTDTQYF. The CDR3, as DNA: TGCGCCAGCAGCTTACTAGTGAGCACAGATACGCAGTATTTT.

In its sample, this clonotype was seen a few times. The rearrangement links TRBV5-4 to TRBJ1-2, with TRBD1 matching 8 bases. The germline gives CDR1 SGHNT, CDR2 YYREEE (reference sequence). This CDR3 is 16 amino acids long. J gave up 9 bases and V 3 bases, and 16 bases lay outside the gene matches. The CDR3 nucleotides read TGTGCCAGCAGCTCCCAAGAAGGACAGGGAGGGAGCCGCTACACCTTC. Amino acid sequence: CASSSQEGQGGSRYTF.

This rearrangement joins TRBV5-1 to TRBJ2-3; 8 bases map to TRBD2. Germline lookup yields CDR1 SGHRS and CDR2 YFSETQ. This CDR3 has 16 residues. After removal of 0 bases from V and 2 bases from J, the junction contained 5 bases not matched to a gene. The CDR3 region is CASSLALAGATDTQYF. The CDR3 nucleotides read TGCGCCAGCAGCTTGGCGCTAGCGGGTGCCACAGATACGCAGTATTTT.

In this sample, this clonotype turned up a few times. The chain employs TRBV19 and TRBJ1-1, with D unresolved. This CDR3 contains 13 residues. V lost 5 bases and J 1 base, leaving 8 bases between the germline ends. The germline gives CDR1 LNHDA, CDR2 SQIVND (reference sequence). CDR3 nucleotide sequence: TGTGCCAGTAGTGCCAGTTGGAACACTGAAGCTTTCTTT. This gives the protein CASSASWNTEAFF.